This T cell receptor beta chain came from a study of blood T cell repertoires in COVID-19 (dated by TCRdb to about 2020). For the study in its entirety: Samples covering the acute and convalescent phases of COVID-19 were provided by collaborators in the United States, Italy and Spain. HLA class I and class II types, where available, came from metadata supplied by the sample provider rather than from assay-based typing. The samples were drawn from the first 160 participants of the ongoing ImmuneRACE study and from more than 1,000 subjects provided by 6 global collaborators. The repertoires were released in a freely available public database meant as a resource for research on the immune response to SARS-CoV-2. Subjects who had been exposed to COVID-19, were actively infected with it, or had recovered from it provided the deeply sampled blood TCRbeta repertoires that made up the dataset. Sample metadata almost always included a de-identified subject ID, COVID-19 status, age in years and sex. The material from the prospective study consisted of cDNA or gDNA derived from T cells, B-cell-depleted T cells, or PBMCs. Results and caveats for the whole study, not just this receptor: Clinical and demographic metadata were provided uncurated, with the amount varying by source and participant.

Its CDR3 holds 16 amino acids, cysteine through phenylalanine. Only the CDR3 DNA stays, 48 bases, in frame from base 1. V is pruned by 8 bases and J by 4 bases, leaving 13 bases of the junction without a gene match. According to the germline V gene, CDR1 reads WSHSY and CDR2 reads SAAADI. TCRbeta CDR3 regions were amplified from genomic DNA using the immunoSEQ Assay, a bias-controlled multiplex PCR. In the paper's pipeline: The number of nucleated cells in each sample was estimated by amplification of reference gene primers within the assay. Sequence reads were collapsed and filtered to measure the absolute abundance of every unique TCRbeta CDR3 rearrangement. Productive Simpson clonality was computed per sample as the square root of Simpson's diversity index over productive rearrangements. Sourced from immuneACCESS, this table was stored by TCRdb with only in-frame sequences that have V and J called. A share of the clones is absent; for the studies checked, an unresolved V gene accounts for under half, and the remainder has no known explanation. V, J and clone size are taken as reported in that table, and D and trimming were inferred from the DNA itself. For this sample there are under 300,000 clones; 82% appear just once. Roughly an eighth of the sample belongs to the ten largest clones.

Turning to this clone: No cognate antigen has been identified for it. The input lacks base qualities; no much larger clone sits a single base away.

Collaborating institutions collected whole blood in K2EDTA tubes following their own protocols. Collaborator samples were shipped for TCRbeta analysis as frozen whole blood, isolated PBMCs, or DNA extracted from either sample type. The sequencing input was peripheral blood. The sequence was obtained from a woman aged 55-75 years with active or convalescent COVID-19. This sequence uses TRBV10-2 and TRBJ1-5, and 8 junction bases match TRBD1. The CDR3: CASSDRGEFGNQPQHF. The nucleotide sequence reads TGCGCCAGCTCCGACAGGGGAGAATTTGGAAATCAGCCCCAGCATTTT.